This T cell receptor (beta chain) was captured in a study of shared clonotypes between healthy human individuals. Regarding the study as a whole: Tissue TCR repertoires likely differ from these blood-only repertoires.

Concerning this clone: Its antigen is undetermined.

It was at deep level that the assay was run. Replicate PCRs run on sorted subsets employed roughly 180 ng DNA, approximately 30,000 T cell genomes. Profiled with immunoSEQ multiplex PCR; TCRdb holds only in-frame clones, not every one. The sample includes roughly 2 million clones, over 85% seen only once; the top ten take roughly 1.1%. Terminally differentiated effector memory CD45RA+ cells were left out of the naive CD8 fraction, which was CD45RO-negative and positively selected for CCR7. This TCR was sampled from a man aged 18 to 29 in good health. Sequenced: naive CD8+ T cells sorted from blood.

CDR3 in amino acids: CASSLIAEETQYF. CDR3 nucleotide sequence: TGTGCCAGCAGTTTAATAGCGGAAGAGACCCAGTACTTC. This chain connects TRBV6-5 to TRBJ2-5; perhaps TRBD2 as D (6 bases). Germline V gene lookup returns CDR1 MNHEY and CDR2 SVGAGI. The CDR3 is 13 residues long. The V end lost 4 bases, the J end lost 3 bases, and 9 bases lay between the germline ends.